These 15 T cell receptor beta chains originate from one sample sequenced in a study of vaccination and CD4 T cells after COVID-19. No antigen is known for these receptors. Sequenced with the Oncomine TCR Beta short-read assay was DNA taken from cultured CD4+ T cells. The genomic DNA was obtained from cultured CD4+ T cells by extraction with the QIAamp micro DNA kit. Using its own MiXCR run on the PCR reads, TCRdb lists one record per CDR3 protein. The sample shows approximately 9,800 distinct CDR3 sequences, just under 45% of them seen only once. The treatment is: roughly nine-day PBMC culture with coronavirus spike peptide pools or control peptides (ViraFEST assay). An unexposed donor provided the CD4+ T cells, which were collected before the COVID-19 pandemic (2011-2018). Sequenced sample: CD4+ T cells from blood, cultured in vitro. Every receptor here comes from a human donor in good health.

The chain is built from TRBV19 and TRBJ2-7, with a possible D match to TRBD2 (7 bases). Trimming took off 5 bases at V and 3 bases at J, with 20 bases between the two ends. Germline-derived CDR1 and CDR2 are LNHDA and SQIVND (reference sequence). The CDR3 covers 16 residues. CDR3 protein: CASSPSVWGGGYEQYF. CDR3 bases: TGTGCCAGTAGTCCCTCGGTCTGGGGAGGGGGCTACGAGCAGTACTTC. The whole variable domain, remainder taken from reference TRBV19 and TRBJ2-7, is DGGITQSPKYLFRKEGQNVTLSCEQNLNHDAMYWYRQDPGQGLRLIYYSQIVNDFQKGDIAEGYSVSREKKESFPLTVTSAQKNPTAFYLCASSPSVWGGGYEQYFGPGTRLTVT.

This clonotype has only a few counts. The rearrangement links TRBV27 to TRBJ1-1; D not resolved. Trimming removed 3 bases at V and 3 bases at J, with 11 bases between. The germline V gene encodes CDR1 MNHEY and CDR2 SMNVEV (reference sequence). There are 14 residues in the CDR3. The CDR3, as DNA: TGTGCCAGCAGTTTTTGGGGTTCCCACACTGAAGCTTTCTTT. It is translated as CASSFWGSHTEAFF.

The chain links TRBV7-8 to TRBJ1-4, with D perhaps TRBD1 (6 bases). CDR3 length equals 15 residues. V shed 5 bases and J shed 10 bases, with 20 bases lying between them. CDR1 and CDR2 (germline): SGHVS, FQNEAQ. The CDR3 loop reads CASSPPGRGDGKLFF. CDR3 DNA: TGTGCCAGCAGCCCCCCGGGAAGGGGGGATGGAAAACTGTTTTTT.

This sequence joins TRBV19 and TRBJ1-5; D is possibly TRBD1 (6 bases). The germline V and J ends were trimmed by 7 bases and 4 bases, with 11 bases remaining between them. Germline V lookup: CDR1 LNHDA, CDR2 SQIVND (reference sequence). CDR3 size: 13 residues. CDR3 protein: CASTHDRNQPQHF. Here the CDR3 DNA reads TGTGCCAGTACCCACGACAGGAATCAGCCCCAGCATTTT.

A remark on this clonotype: The conserved final phenylalanine or tryptophan is absent from the CDR3, which likely points to a read error. The chain recombines TRBV10-3 with TRBJ2-5, with D maybe TRBD2 (6 bases). This CDR3 region has 14 residues. V was cut by 5 bases and J by 1 base, with 11 bases left in between. Per the germline V gene, CDR1 is ENHRY and CDR2 is SYGVKD. In nucleotides, the CDR3 is TGTGCCATCAGTTGGGGGGTTGGCCAAGAGACCCAGTACTAC. It translates to CAISWGVGQETQYY.

By sample share, this clonotype is medium-sized (0.01 to 0.1%). The rearrangement uses TRBV20-1 and TRBJ1-6, with D uncertain. The CDR3 consists of 16 residues. Germline CDR1 DFQATT, CDR2 SNEGSKA (reference sequence). The ends were cut back, 1 base at V and 0 bases at J, with 10 bases in the middle. This CDR3 is CSARAPQSSYNSPLHF. The CDR3 nucleotides are TGCAGTGCTAGAGCCCCCCAGAGCTCCTATAATTCACCCCTCCACTTT.

The sample holds a few counts of this clonotype. This sequence joins TRBV6-2 or TRBV6-3 and TRBJ2-1; D not certain. The CDR3 is made up of 13 amino acids. Germline-derived CDR1 and CDR2 are MNHEY and SVGEGT. V shed 8 bases and J shed 10 bases, with 18 bases lying between them. The CDR3 protein is CASGSALSVEQFF. In DNA form, the CDR3 reads TGTGCCAGCGGGTCGGCTCTGAGTGTCGAGCAGTTCTTC.

V usage is TRBV20-1 and J usage is TRBJ2-3, with a tentative D call TRBD1 (5 bases). The V end was cut by 0 bases, the J end by 0 bases, with 13 bases between. In germline, CDR1 is DFQATT, CDR2 SNEGSKA (reference sequence). The CDR3 loop spans 16 amino acids. CDR3: CSARDRVTASTDTQYF. Written as DNA, the CDR3 is TGCAGTGCTAGAGACCGCGTGACAGCTAGCACAGATACGCAGTATTTT.

The chain recombines TRBV10-3 with TRBJ1-1, with D uncertain. There are 13 residues in the CDR3. V lost 6 bases to trimming and J lost 3 bases, with 11 bases between them. Germline V gene sequence: CDR1 ENHRY, CDR2 SYGVKD. CDR3 sequence (DNA): TGTGCCATCAGGGGGAACCACGACACTGAAGCTTTCTTT. Protein product: CAIRGNHDTEAFF.

CDR3 DNA sequence: TGTGCCAGCAGCTCGTGGACTAGCGGGAAAGGCTCTGGGGCCAACGTCCTGACTTTC. This codes for CASSSWTSGKGSGANVLTF. The chain combines TRBV11-2 with TRBJ2-6, with 12 bases fitting TRBD2. The germline CDR1 and CDR2 sequences are SGHAT and FQNNGV. This CDR3 spans 19 amino acids. Trimming took 4 bases from V and 0 from J; bases not matched to a gene: 7.

The V call is TRBV20-1, the J call TRBJ2-7; 10 bases are shared with TRBD2. After removal of 6 bases from V and 6 bases from J, the junction contained 11 bases not matched to a gene. CDR3 length equals 14 residues. CDR1 is DFQATT, CDR2 SNEGSKA, per germline (reference sequence). The CDR3 DNA reads as TGCAGTGCCGCCCAGCTAGCGGGAGCTAGCGAGCAGTACTTC. Translated, it gives CSAAQLAGASEQYF.

This clonotype was counted only a few times. The CDR3 reads CSALQDRGSEAFF. In DNA, the CDR3 is TGCAGTGCTCTGCAGGACAGGGGGAGTGAAGCTTTCTTT. V and J are TRBV20-1 and TRBJ1-1, with 10 bases that match TRBD1. Per germline, CDR1 DFQATT and CDR2 SNEGSKA (reference sequence). The CDR3 spans 13 residues. V lost 5 bases and J lost 7; bases outside the gene matches: 7.

This clonotype was detected only a few times. The chain couples TRBV30 to TRBJ1-2; D is uncertain. The V gene's germline CDR1 is GTSNPN and CDR2 SVGIG (reference sequence). Trimming left V 4 bases short and J 0 bases short, with 9 bases between. This CDR3 is built from 13 residues. This chain's CDR3 is CAWTPSANYGYTF. CDR3 coding DNA: TGTGCCTGGACTCCTAGCGCTAACTATGGCTACACCTTC.

The V and J genes are TRBV7-3 and TRBJ2-5, with D unclear. The CDR3 totals 14 residues. Trimming removed 4 bases at V and 2 bases at J, with 11 bases between. Germline-derived CDR1 and CDR2 are SGHTA and FQGTGA. CDR3 region: CASSSRRSQETQYF. Written as DNA, the CDR3 is TGTGCCAGCAGCTCCCGACGATCACAAGAGACCCAGTACTTC.

This clonotype has only a few counts. The gene calls are TRBV6-1 and TRBJ2-5; TRBD1 matches 9 bases. The trim removed 7 bases at V and 5 bases at J, leaving 17 bases unmatched. Germline V gene lookup returns CDR1 MNHNS and CDR2 SASEGT. The CDR3 length is 17 residues. CDR3: CASTTPGSGTGRETQYF. The CDR3 DNA follows: TGTGCCAGCACCACTCCGGGGTCCGGGACAGGGAGGGAGACCCAGTACTTC.